This entry lists 18 T cell receptor beta chains sequenced from one sample in a study of blood T cell repertoires in COVID-19. Only in-frame clones appear in the TCRdb table, and some are missing; sequencing was by immunoSEQ multiplex PCR. The sample holds 20,000 to 25,000 clones, 85% to 95% seen once. Material: peripheral blood. These receptors originate from a human donor in a cohort sampled during active COVID-19.

In this sample, this clone turned up once. The chain carries TRBV30 and TRBJ2-7; D perhaps matches TRBD1 (5 bases). The CDR3 has 13 amino acids. V dropped 2 bases and J dropped 5 bases, with 13 bases sitting between them. In germline, CDR1 is GTSNPN, CDR2 SVGIG (reference sequence). The CDR3 here is CAWSPTGTHEQYF. Here the CDR3 DNA reads TGTGCCTGGAGTCCCACAGGTACACACGAGCAGTACTTC.

The chain employs TRBV5-4 and TRBJ2-7; TRBD1 is a possible D gene (6 bases). The CDR3 spans 13 residues. Germline lookup yields CDR1 SGHNT and CDR2 YYREEE (reference sequence). V lost 4 bases to trimming and J lost 2 bases, with 10 bases between them. CDR3 loop: CASSPGQTYEQYF. For the CDR3, the DNA is TGTGCCAGCAGCCCCGGACAGACCTACGAGCAGTACTTC.

The genes are TRBV27 and TRBJ2-5, with a weak D call TRBD2 (5 bases). Germline lookup yields CDR1 MNHEY and CDR2 SMNVEV (reference sequence). The CDR3 contains 15 residues. The V and J ends lost 0 bases and 5 bases respectively, with 13 bases between them. The CDR3 bases are TGTGCCAGCAGTTTATCGTGGGCCGAGCGGGAGACCCAGTACTTC. Translation: CASSLSWAERETQYF.

The chain couples TRBV2 to TRBJ1-5, with 9 bases aligning to TRBD1. The trim removed 5 bases at V and 5 bases at J, leaving 4 bases unmatched. Germline CDR1 reads SNHLY; CDR2 reads FYNNEI. This CDR3 has 14 amino acids. CDR3 sequence: CASSWDRDYQPQHF. CDR3 DNA: TGTGCCAGCAGTTGGGACAGGGACTATCAGCCCCAGCATTTT. Variable domain in full (rest from reference TRBV2 and TRBJ1-5): EPEVTQTPSHQVTQMGQEVILRCVPISNHLYFYWYRQILGQKVEFLVSFYNNEISEKSEIFDDQFSVERPDGSNFTLKIRSTKLEDSAMYFCASSWDRDYQPQHFGDGTRLSIL.

The chain couples TRBV9 to TRBJ2-7; possible D gene TRBD2, 7 bases. This CDR3 region has 14 residues. Trimming took off 4 bases at V and 6 bases at J, with 17 bases between the two ends. CDR1 and CDR2 (germline): SGDLS, YYNGEE. The CDR3 DNA reads TGTGCCAGCAGCCGCGCCGGGGGGCGCGGCGAGCAGTACTTC. Translated, it gives CASSRAGGRGEQYF.

The chain is built from TRBV28 and TRBJ2-5; TRBD2 matches 8 bases. V lost 7 bases and J lost 5; bases outside the gene matches: 12. The CDR3 totals 15 residues. Germline V lookup: CDR1 MDHEN, CDR2 SYDVKM. The CDR3 sequence is CASITRGGRGETQYF. The CDR3 region has the DNA TGTGCCAGCATCACCCGGGGGGGCCGTGGTGAGACCCAGTACTTC.

V usage is TRBV13 and J usage is TRBJ1-3; perhaps TRBD1 as D (5 bases). Trimming removed 5 bases from V and 4 bases from J, with 15 bases in between. This CDR3 has 15 residues. Germline V gene lookup returns CDR1 PRHDT and CDR2 FYEKMQ (reference sequence). The CDR3 is CASSLVGGSGNTIYF. The DNA of the CDR3 is TGTGCCAGCAGCCTAGTGGGGGGGTCAGGAAACACCATATATTTT.

The chain combines TRBV6-2 or TRBV6-3 with TRBJ1-2; D uncertain. The CDR3 is 15 amino acids. CDR1 is MNHEY and CDR2 is SVGEGT in the germline V gene. V lost 3 bases and J lost 1, with 12 bases in between. CDR3 protein: CASSYRGAVNYGYTF. The CDR3 coding sequence is TGTGCCAGCAGTTATCGCGGCGCAGTTAACTATGGCTACACCTTC.

V usage is TRBV29-1 and J usage is TRBJ1-1, with TRBD1 matching over 9 bases. CDR1 and CDR2 from the germline V gene are SQVTM and ANQGSEA. CDR3 size: 14 residues. The trim removed 3 bases at V and 1 base at J, leaving 3 bases unmatched. The DNA of the CDR3 is TGCAGCGTTGACCGGACAGGGGCGAACACTGAAGCTTTCTTT. Translating it yields CSVDRTGANTEAFF.

This sequence joins TRBV6-2 or TRBV6-3 and TRBJ1-2; D perhaps matches TRBD1 (6 bases). The V gene lost 2 bases and the J gene lost 7 bases, with 11 bases spanning the gap. The CDR3 consists of 13 residues. CDR1 is MNHEY and CDR2 is SVGEGT in the germline V gene. Here the CDR3 reads CASSYRGALGYTF. CDR3 in DNA: TGTGCCAGCAGTTACCGGGGGGCGCTTGGCTACACCTTC.

The chain recombines TRBV7-9 with TRBJ1-1; D is ambiguous. V lost 1 base, J lost 3 bases, and 6 bases lay in between. Looked up from germline, CDR1 is SEHNR and CDR2 is FQNEAQ (reference sequence). CDR3 length: 13 residues. This chain's CDR3 is CASSLVPDTEAFF. CDR3 DNA sequence: TGTGCCAGCAGCTTAGTCCCAGACACTGAAGCTTTCTTT.

V gene TRBV2 combines with J gene TRBJ1-1, with TRBD1 as a possible D gene (6 bases). Germline CDR1 is SNHLY and CDR2 is FYNNEI. This CDR3 has 13 amino acids. V was trimmed by 6 bases and J by 5 bases, leaving 13 bases between them. The CDR3 DNA sequence: TGTGCCAGCAGCACCGGGGGGACAACTGAAGCTTTCTTT. Protein sequence: CASSTGGTTEAFF.

In regard to this clone: Other DNA sequences in this sample translate to the same CDR3. The chain joins TRBV5-1 to TRBJ1-1, with D possibly matching TRBD1 (5 bases). The CDR3 is 15 residues long. The germline V gene encodes CDR1 SGHRS and CDR2 YFSETQ. Trimming cost V 4 bases and J 1 base, with 14 bases left between them. CDR3 nucleotide sequence: TGCGCCAGCAGCCGGTACCAGGGAACGAACACTGAAGCTTTCTTT. Translation gives CASSRYQGTNTEAFF.

The chain carries TRBV30 and TRBJ1-1; a possible D gene is TRBD1 (5 bases). From germline, CDR1 is GTSNPN and CDR2 SVGIG (reference sequence). The CDR3 loop spans 12 amino acids. V lost 5 bases to trimming and J lost 6 bases, with 13 bases between them. CDR3 sequence: CAWDWGGPEAFF. DNA for the CDR3: TGTGCCTGGGACTGGGGGGGTCCTGAAGCTTTCTTT. Filled out from reference TRBV30 and TRBJ1-1, the complete variable domain reads SQTIHQWPATLVQPVGSPLSLECTVEGTSNPNLYWYRQAAGRGLQLLFYSVGIGQISSEVPQNLSASRPQDRQFILSSKKLLLSDSGFYLCAWDWGGPEAFFGQGTRLTVV.

The chain has TRBV12-5 and TRBJ2-1; TRBD2 agrees at 14 bases. After removal of 6 bases from V and 4 bases from J, the junction contained 5 bases not matched to a gene. This CDR3 has 16 residues. CDR1 LGHNT and CDR2 FRNRAP come from the germline V gene. In DNA, the CDR3 is TGTGCTAGTGGATTCGGGACTAGCGGGGGATACAATGAGCAGTTCTTC. This sequence encodes CASGFGTSGGYNEQFF.

The chain has TRBV28 and TRBJ1-3, with 7 bases fitting TRBD1. Germline CDR1 and CDR2: MDHEN and SYDVKM. This CDR3 is 13 amino acids long. V was clipped by 6 bases and J by 2 bases; unmatched bases: 1. CDR3 residues: CASRTGAGNTIYF. The CDR3, as DNA: TGTGCCAGCAGAACAGGGGCTGGAAACACCATATATTTT.

The gene calls are TRBV4-1 and TRBJ2-7; 9 nucleotides match TRBD1. V lost 2 bases to trimming and J lost 4 bases; unmatched junction nucleotides: 6. This CDR3 spans 15 amino acids. Looked up from germline, CDR1 is MGHRA and CDR2 is YSYEKL. The CDR3 sequence is CASSQPTGGGYEQYF. Here the CDR3 DNA reads TGCGCCAGCAGCCAACCGACAGGGGGGGGTTACGAGCAGTACTTC.

The rearrangement links TRBV21-1 to TRBJ2-7; no DNA check was done on the table's D call, TRBD1. TRBV21-1 is a pseudogene. The CDR3 is made up of 15 amino acids. This CDR3 reads CASTPCGTVNYEQYF. In DNA form, the CDR3 reads TGTGCCAGCACCCCCTGCGGGACAGTAAACTACGAGCAGTACTTC.